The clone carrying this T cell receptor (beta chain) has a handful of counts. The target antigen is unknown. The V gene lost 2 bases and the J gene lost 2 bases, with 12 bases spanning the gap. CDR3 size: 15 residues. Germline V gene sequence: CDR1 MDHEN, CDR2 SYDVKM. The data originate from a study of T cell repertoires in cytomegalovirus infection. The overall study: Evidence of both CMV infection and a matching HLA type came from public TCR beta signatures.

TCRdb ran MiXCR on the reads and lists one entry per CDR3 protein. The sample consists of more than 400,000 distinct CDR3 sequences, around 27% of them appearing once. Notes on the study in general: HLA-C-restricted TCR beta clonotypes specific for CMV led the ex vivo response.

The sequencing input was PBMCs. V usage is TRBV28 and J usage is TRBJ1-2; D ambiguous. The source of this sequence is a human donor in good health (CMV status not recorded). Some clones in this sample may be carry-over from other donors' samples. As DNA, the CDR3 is TGTGCCAGCAGTTTAGTCGGCAGGTTGAACTATGGCTACACCTTC. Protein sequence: CASSLVGRLNYGYTF.